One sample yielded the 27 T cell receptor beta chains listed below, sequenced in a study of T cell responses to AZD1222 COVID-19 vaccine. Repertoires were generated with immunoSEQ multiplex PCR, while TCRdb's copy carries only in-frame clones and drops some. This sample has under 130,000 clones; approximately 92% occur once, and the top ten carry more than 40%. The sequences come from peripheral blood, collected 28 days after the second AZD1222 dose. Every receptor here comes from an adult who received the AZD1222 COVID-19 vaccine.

In DNA form, the CDR3 reads TGTGCCATCAAGTCAGAGGATAATTCACCCCTCCACTTT. It translates to CAIKSEDNSPLHF. The rearrangement uses TRBV10-3 and TRBJ1-6, with D uncertain. The CDR3 has 13 residues. Trimming pared 7 bases from V and 5 bases from J, leaving 9 bases between. Germline V gene data show CDR1 as ENHRY and CDR2 as SYGVKD.

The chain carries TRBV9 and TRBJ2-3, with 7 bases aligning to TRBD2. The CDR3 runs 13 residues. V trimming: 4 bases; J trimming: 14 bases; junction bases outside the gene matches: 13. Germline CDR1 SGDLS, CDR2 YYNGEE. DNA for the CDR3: TGTGCCAGCAGCCCACAGGAGGGGAGGGTCGCGTATTTT. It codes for CASSPQEGRVAYF.

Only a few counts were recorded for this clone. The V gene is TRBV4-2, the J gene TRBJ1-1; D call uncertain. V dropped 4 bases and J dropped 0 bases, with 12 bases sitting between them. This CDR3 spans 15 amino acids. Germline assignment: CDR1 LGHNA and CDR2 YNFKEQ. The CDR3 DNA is TGTGCCAGCAGCCTCGGCGCCAACATGAACACTGAAGCTTTCTTT. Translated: CASSLGANMNTEAFF.

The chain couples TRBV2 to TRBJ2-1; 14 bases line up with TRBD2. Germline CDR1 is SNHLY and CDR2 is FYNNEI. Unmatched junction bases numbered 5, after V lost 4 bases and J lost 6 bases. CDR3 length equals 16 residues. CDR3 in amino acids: CASSGTSGRKSNEQFF. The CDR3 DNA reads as TGTGCCAGCAGTGGGACTAGCGGGAGGAAAAGCAATGAGCAGTTCTTC.

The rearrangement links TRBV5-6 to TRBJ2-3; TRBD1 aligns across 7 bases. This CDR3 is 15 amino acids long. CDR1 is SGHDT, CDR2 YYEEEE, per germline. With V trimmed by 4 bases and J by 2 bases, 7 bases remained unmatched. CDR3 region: CASSRDSRTTDTQYF. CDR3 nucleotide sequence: TGTGCCAGCAGCCGGGACAGCAGGACCACAGATACGCAGTATTTT.

CDR3 in DNA: TGTGCCAGCAGCCAAGATCAAGCGGGGCCCCAAGAGACCCAGTACTTC. This translates into CASSQDQAGPQETQYF. This chain links TRBV4-2 with TRBJ2-5; 7 nucleotides agree with TRBD2. Germline loops: CDR1 LGHNA, CDR2 YNFKEQ. CDR3 length equals 16 residues. The V segment lost 0 bases and the J segment 1 base; nucleotides outside the gene matches: 5.

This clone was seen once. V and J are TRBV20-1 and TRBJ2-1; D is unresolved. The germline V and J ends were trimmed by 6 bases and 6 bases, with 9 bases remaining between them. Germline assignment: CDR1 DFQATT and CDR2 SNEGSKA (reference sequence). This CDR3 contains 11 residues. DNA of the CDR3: TGCAGTGCCACCTTGCTCAATGAGCAGTTCTTC. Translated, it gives CSATLLNEQFF.

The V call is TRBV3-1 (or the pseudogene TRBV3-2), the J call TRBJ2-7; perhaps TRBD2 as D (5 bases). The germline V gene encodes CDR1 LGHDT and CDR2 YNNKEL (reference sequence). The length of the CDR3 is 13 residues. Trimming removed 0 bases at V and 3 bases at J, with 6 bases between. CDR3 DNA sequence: TGTGCCAGCAGCCAAGAGGCGGGCTACGAGCAGTACTTC. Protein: CASSQEAGYEQYF.

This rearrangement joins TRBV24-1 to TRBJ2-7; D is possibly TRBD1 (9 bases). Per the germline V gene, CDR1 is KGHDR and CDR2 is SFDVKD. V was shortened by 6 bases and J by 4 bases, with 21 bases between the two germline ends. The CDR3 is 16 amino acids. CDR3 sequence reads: CATSPHTGGGGYEQYF. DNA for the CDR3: TGTGCCACCAGTCCCCACACAGGGGGCGGGGGGTACGAGCAGTACTTC.

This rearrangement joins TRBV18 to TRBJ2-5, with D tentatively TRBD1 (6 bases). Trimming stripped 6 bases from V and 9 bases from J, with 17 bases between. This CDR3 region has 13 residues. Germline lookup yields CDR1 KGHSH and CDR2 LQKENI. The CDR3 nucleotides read TGTGCCAGCTCTTCGGGACATAGGGTGGCCCAGTACTTC. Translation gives CASSSGHRVAQYF.

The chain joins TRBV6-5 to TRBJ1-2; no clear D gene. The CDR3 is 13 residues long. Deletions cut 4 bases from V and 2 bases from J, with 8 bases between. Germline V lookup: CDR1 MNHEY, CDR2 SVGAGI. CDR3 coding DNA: TGTGCCAGCAGTTCTAACAAGAACTATGGCTACACCTTC. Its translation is CASSSNKNYGYTF.

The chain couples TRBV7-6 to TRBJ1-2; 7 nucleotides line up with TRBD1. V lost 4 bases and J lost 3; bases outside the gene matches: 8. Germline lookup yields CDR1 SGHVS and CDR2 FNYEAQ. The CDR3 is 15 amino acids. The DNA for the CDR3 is TGTGCCAGCAGCTCGGGGACAGATCCTTACTATGGCTACACCTTC. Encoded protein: CASSSGTDPYYGYTF.

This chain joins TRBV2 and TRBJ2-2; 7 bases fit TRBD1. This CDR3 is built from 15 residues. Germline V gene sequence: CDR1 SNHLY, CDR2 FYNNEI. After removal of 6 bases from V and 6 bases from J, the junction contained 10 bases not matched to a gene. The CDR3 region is CASRDWTGFSGELFF. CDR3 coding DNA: TGTGCCAGCAGGGATTGGACAGGTTTTTCCGGGGAGCTGTTTTTT.

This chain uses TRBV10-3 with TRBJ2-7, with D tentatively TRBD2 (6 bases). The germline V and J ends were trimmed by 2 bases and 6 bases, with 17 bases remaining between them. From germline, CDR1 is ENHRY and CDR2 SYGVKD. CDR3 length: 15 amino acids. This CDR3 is CAISEPGSLGGEQYF. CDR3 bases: TGTGCCATCAGTGAGCCGGGGTCATTGGGGGGCGAGCAGTACTTC.

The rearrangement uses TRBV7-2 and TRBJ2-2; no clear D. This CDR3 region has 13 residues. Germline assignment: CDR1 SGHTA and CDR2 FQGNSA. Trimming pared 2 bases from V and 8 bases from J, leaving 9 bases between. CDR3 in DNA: TGTGCCAGCAGCTTAATGGAAGCAGGGGAGCTGTTTTTT. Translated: CASSLMEAGELFF.

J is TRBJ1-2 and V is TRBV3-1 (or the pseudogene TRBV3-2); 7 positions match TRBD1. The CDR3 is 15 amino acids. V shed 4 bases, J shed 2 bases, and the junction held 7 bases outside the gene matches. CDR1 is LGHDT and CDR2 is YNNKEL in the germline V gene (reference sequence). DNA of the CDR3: TGTGCCAGCAGCCGCAAAATGACAGGGAACTATGGCTACACCTTC. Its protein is CASSRKMTGNYGYTF.

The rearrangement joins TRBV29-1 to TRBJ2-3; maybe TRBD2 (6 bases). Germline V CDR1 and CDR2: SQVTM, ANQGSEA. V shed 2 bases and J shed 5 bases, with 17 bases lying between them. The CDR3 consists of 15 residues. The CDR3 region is CSVEKVGGGEDTQYF. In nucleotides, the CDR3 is TGCAGCGTTGAAAAGGTTGGCGGAGGGGAAGATACGCAGTATTTT.

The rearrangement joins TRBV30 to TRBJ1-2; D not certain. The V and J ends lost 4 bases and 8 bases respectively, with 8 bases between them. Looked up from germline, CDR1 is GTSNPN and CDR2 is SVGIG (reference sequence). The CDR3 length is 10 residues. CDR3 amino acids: CAWKMEGYTF. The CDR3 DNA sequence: TGTGCCTGGAAAATGGAGGGCTACACCTTC.

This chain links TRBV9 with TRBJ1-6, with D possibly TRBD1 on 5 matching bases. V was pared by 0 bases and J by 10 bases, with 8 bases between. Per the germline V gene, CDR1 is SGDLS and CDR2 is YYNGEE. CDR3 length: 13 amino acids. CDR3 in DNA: TGTGCCAGCAGCGTAGCGGCAGGGTCACCCCTCCACTTT. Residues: CASSVAAGSPLHF.

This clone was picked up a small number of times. DNA of the CDR3: TGTGCCAGCTCACGGGGCGGGAGCTCCTACGAGCAGTACTTC. This encodes CASSRGGSSYEQYF. The rearrangement joins TRBV18 to TRBJ2-7; 7 bases map to TRBD2. V dropped 4 bases and J dropped 0; count of bases not matched to a gene: 3. The CDR3 sequence is 14 residues long. Per germline, CDR1 KGHSH and CDR2 LQKENI.

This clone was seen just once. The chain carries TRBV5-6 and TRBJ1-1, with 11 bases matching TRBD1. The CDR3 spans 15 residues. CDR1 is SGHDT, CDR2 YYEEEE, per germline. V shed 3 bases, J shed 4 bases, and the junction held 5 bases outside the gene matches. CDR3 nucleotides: TGTGCCAGCAGCTGGATAGGACAGGGGGCCACTGAAGCTTTCTTT. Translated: CASSWIGQGATEAFF. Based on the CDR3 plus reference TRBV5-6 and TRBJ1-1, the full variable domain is DAGVTQSPTHLIKTRGQQVTLRCSPKSGHDTVSWYQQALGQGPQFIFQYYEEEERQRGNFPDRFSGHQFPNYSSELNVNALLLGDSALYLCASSWIGQGATEAFFGQGTRLTVV.

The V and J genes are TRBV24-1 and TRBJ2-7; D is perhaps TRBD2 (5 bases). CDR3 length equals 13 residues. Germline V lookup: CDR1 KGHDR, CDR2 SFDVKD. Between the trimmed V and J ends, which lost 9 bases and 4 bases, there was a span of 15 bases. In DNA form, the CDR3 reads TGTGCCACCTCGGGCGGGCACCTTTACGAGCAGTACTTC. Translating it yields CATSGGHLYEQYF.

The CDR3 loop reads CATRDYSGRLAGGGSYEQYF. The CDR3 DNA sequence: TGTGCCACCAGAGACTATTCGGGACGACTAGCGGGGGGAGGCTCCTACGAGCAGTACTTC. The chain links TRBV24-1 to TRBJ2-7, with 13 bases fitting TRBD2. Germline CDR1 reads KGHDR; CDR2 reads SFDVKD. This CDR3 is 20 amino acids long. After removal of 7 bases from V and 0 bases from J, the junction contained 17 bases not matched to a gene.

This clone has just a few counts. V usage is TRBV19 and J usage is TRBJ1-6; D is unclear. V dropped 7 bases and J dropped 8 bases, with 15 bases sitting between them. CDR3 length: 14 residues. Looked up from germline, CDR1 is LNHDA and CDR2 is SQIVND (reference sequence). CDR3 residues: CASTVRTGYSPLHF. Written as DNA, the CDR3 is TGTGCCAGTACGGTTCGGACCGGCTATTCACCCCTCCACTTT.

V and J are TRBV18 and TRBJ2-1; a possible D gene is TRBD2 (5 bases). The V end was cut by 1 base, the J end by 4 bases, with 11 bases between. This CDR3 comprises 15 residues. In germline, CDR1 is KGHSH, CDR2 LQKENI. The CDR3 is CASSPLDGVYNEQFF. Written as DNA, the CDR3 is TGTGCCAGCTCACCACTAGACGGGGTTTACAATGAGCAGTTCTTC. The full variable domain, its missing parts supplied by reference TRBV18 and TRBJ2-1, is NAGVMQNPRHLVRRRGQEARLRCSPMKGHSHVYWYRQLPEEGLKFMVYLQKENIIDESGMPKERFSAEFPKEGPSILRIQQVVRGDSAAYFCASSPLDGVYNEQFFGPGTRLTVL.

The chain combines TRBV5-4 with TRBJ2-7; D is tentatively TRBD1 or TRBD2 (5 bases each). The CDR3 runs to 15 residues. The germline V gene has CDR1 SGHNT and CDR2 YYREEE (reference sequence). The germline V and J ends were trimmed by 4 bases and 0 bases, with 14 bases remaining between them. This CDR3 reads CASSLTGTASYEQYF. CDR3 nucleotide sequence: TGTGCCAGCAGCCTAACCGGGACGGCCTCCTACGAGCAGTACTTC.

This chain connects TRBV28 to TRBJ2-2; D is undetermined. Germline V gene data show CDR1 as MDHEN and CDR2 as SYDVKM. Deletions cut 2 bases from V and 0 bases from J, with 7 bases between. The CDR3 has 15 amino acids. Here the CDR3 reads CASSLRQANTGELFF. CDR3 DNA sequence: TGTGCCAGCAGTTTAAGGCAGGCGAACACCGGGGAGCTGTTTTTT.